This T cell receptor (beta chain) was recorded in a study of cytomegalovirus exposure and HLA in healthy donors. The study's findings and limits: Other equally common chains were less clonally expanded than HLA-associated TCR beta chains, a later analysis showed.

PCR employed 60 Vbeta and 13 Jbeta primers. Repertoires were generated with immunoSEQ multiplex PCR, while TCRdb's copy carries only in-frame clones and drops some. The sample includes some 220,000 clones, 77% of them seen just once. Germline V gene lookup returns CDR1 MNHEY and CDR2 SVGAGI. The CDR3 is 14 amino acids. Germline trimming cut 7 bases from V and 5 bases from J; bases unmatched to any gene: 8. With respect to this clone: The antigen is undetermined.

The rearrangement joins TRBV6-5 to TRBJ2-5; TRBD2 matches 9 bases. Sequenced: PBMCs. This clonotype was sampled from a woman aged 60-70 years in good health and CMV-seropositive. The CDR3 DNA follows: TGTGCCAGCAAATCTAGCGGGATTGTCGAGACCCAGTACTTC. This gives the protein CASKSSGIVETQYF.